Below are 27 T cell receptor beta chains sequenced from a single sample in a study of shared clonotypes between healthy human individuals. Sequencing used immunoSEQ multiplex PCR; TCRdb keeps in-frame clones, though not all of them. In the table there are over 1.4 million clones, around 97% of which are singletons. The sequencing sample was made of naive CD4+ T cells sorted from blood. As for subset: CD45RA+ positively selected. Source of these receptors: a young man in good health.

The CDR3 sequence: CASSFNRRQETQYF. In DNA form, the CDR3 reads TGCGCCAGCAGCTTCAACCGCCGCCAAGAGACCCAGTACTTC. The chain combines TRBV5-1 with TRBJ2-5; D gene uncertain. The germline CDR1 and CDR2 sequences are SGHRS and YFSETQ. Trimming stripped 2 bases from V and 1 base from J, with 9 bases between. The CDR3 is 14 amino acids. Supplemented by reference TRBV5-1 and TRBJ2-5, the full variable domain reads KAGVTQTPRYLIKTRGQQVTLSCSPISGHRSVSWYQQTPGQGLQFLFEYFSETQRNKGNFPGRFSGRQFSNSRSEMNVSTLELGDSALYLCASSFNRRQETQYFGPGTRLLVL.

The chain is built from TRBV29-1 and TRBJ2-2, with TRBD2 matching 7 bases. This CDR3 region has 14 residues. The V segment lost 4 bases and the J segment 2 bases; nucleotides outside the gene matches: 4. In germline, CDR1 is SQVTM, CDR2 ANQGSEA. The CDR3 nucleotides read TGCAGCGTTGTTACTAGCGTTAACACCGGGGAGCTGTTTTTT. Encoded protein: CSVVTSVNTGELFF.

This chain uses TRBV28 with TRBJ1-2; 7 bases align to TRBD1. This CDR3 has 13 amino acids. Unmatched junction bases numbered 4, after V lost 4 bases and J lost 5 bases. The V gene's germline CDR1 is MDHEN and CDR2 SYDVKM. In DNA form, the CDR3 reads TGTGCCAGCAGTTGGGGACAGACTTATGGCTACACCTTC. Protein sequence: CASSWGQTYGYTF.

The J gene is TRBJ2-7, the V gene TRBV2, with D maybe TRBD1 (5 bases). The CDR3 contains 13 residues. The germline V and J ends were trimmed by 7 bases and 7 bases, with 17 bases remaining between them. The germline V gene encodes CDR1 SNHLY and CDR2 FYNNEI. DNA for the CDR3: TGTGCCAGCACGGAGTACAGGTTACGGGAGCAGTACTTC. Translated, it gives CASTEYRLREQYF.

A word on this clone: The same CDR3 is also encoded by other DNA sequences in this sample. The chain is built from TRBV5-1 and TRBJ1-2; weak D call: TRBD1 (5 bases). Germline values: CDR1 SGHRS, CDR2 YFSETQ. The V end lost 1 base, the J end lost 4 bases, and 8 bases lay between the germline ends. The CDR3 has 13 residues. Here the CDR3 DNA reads TGCGCCAGCAGCTTGCAGGGCGGCTATGGCTACACCTTC. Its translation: CASSLQGGYGYTF.

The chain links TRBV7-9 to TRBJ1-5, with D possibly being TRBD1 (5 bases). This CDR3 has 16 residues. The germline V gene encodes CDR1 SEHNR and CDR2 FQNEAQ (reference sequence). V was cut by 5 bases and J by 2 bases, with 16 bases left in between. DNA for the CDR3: TGTGCCAGCAGCCAAAGACAGTCTGTGGGCAATCAGCCCCAGCATTTT. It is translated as CASSQRQSVGNQPQHF.

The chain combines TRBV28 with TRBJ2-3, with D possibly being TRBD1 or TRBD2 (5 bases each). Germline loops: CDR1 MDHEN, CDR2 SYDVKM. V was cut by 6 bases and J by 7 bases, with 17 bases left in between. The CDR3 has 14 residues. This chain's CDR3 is CASRAQGTVNTQYF. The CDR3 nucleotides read TGTGCCAGCAGGGCTCAAGGGACCGTCAATACGCAGTATTTT.

The CDR3 bases are TGCGCCAGCACAGGGATAGGTGAGACCCAGTACTTC. Translation gives CASTGIGETQYF. V gene TRBV5-1 combines with J gene TRBJ2-5; D is perhaps TRBD1 (5 bases). The V gene's germline CDR1 is SGHRS and CDR2 YFSETQ. The CDR3 runs 12 residues. V was trimmed by 6 bases and J by 5 bases, leaving 11 bases between them.

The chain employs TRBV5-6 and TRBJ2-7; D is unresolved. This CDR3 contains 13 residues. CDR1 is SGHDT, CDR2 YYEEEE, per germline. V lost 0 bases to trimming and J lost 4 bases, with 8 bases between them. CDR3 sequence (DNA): TGTGCCAGCAGCTTGGGGCTAGATTACGAGCAGTACTTC. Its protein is CASSLGLDYEQYF.

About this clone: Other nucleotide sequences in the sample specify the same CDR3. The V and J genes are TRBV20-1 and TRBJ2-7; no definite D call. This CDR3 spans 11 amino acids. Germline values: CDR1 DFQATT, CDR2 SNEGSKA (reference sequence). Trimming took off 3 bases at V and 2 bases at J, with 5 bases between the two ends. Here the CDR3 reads CSARITYEQYF. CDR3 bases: TGCAGTGCTAGGATAACCTACGAGCAGTACTTC.

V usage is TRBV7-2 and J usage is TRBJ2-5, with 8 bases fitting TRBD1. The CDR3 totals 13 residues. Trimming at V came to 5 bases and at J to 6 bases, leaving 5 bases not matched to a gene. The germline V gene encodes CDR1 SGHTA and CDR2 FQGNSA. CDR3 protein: CASSTDRVKTQYF. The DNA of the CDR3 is TGTGCCAGCAGCACGGACAGGGTAAAGACCCAGTACTTC.

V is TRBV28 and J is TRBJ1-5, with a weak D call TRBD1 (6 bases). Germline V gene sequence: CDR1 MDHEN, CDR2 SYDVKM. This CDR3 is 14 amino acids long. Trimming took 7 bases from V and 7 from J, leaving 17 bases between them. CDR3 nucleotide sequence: TGTGCCAGCATAATAGGGGGGTACAGGCAGCCCCAGCATTTT. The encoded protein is CASIIGGYRQPQHF.

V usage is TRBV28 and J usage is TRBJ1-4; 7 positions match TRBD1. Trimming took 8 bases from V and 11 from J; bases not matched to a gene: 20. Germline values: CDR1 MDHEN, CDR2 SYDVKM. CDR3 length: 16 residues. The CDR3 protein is CASGAIGTETMRKLFF. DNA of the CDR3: TGTGCCAGCGGGGCAATCGGGACAGAGACGATGAGGAAACTGTTTTTT.

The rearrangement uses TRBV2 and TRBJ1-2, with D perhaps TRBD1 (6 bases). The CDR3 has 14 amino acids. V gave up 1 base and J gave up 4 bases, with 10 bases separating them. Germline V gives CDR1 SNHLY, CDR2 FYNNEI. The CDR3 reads CASSEEDSVYGYTF. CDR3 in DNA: TGTGCCAGCAGTGAAGAGGACAGCGTCTATGGCTACACCTTC. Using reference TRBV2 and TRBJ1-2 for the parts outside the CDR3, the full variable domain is EPEVTQTPSHQVTQMGQEVILRCVPISNHLYFYWYRQILGQKVEFLVSFYNNEISEKSEIFDDQFSVERPDGSNFTLKIRSTKLEDSAMYFCASSEEDSVYGYTFGSGTRLTVV.

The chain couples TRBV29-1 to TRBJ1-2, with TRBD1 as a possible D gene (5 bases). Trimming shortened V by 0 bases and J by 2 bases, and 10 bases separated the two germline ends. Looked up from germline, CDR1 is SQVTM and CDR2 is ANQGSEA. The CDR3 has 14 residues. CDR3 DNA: TGCAGCGTTGAAGAGGGGGTGCAAAACTATGGCTACACCTTC. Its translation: CSVEEGVQNYGYTF. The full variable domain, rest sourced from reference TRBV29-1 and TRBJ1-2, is SAVISQKPSRDICQRGTSLTIQCQVDSQVTMMFWYRQQPGQSLTLIATANQGSEATYESGFVIDKFPISRPNLTFSTLTVSNMSPEDSSIYLCSVEEGVQNYGYTFGSGTRLTVV.

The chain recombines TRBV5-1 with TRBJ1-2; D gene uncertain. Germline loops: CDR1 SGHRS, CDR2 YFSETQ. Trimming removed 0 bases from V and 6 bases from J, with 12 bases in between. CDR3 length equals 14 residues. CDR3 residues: CASSLDSQSDGYTF. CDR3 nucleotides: TGCGCCAGCAGCTTGGACAGTCAGTCGGATGGCTACACCTTC.

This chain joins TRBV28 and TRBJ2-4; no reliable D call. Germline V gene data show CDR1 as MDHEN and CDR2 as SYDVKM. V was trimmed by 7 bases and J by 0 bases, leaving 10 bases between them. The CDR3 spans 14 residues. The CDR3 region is CASTSRLAKNIQYF. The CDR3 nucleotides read TGTGCCAGCACCTCTAGACTAGCCAAAAACATTCAGTACTTC.

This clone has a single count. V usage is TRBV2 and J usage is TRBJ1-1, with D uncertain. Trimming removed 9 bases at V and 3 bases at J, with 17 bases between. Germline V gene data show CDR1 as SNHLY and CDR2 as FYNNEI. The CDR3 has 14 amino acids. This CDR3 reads CASTDLAGDTEAFF. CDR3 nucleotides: TGTGCCAGTACTGATTTAGCGGGAGACACTGAAGCTTTCTTT.

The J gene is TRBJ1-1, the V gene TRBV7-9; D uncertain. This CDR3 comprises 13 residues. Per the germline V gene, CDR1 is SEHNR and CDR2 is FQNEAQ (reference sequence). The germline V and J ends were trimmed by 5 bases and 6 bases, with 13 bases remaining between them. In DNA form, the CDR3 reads TGTGCCAGCAGCGGAGCGGGTTTTTCTGAAGCTTTCTTT. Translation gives CASSGAGFSEAFF.

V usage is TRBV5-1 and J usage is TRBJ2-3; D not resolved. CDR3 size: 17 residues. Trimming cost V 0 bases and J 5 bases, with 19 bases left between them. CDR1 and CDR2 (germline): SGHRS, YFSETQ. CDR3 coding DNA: TGCGCCAGCAGCTTGGCGAGCCAAGCGAGAGCTGAAGATACGCAGTATTTT. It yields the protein CASSLASQARAEDTQYF.

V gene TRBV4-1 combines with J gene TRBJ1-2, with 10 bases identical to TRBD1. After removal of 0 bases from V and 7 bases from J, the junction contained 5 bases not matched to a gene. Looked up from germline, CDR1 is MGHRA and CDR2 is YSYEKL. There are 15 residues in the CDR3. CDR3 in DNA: TGCGCCAGCAGCCAAGATCGGGACAGGGGATTTGGCTACACCTTC. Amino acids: CASSQDRDRGFGYTF.

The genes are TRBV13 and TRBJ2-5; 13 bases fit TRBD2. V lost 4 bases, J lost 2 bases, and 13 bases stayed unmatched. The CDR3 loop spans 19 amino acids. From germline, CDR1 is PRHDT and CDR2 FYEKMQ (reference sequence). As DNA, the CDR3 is TGTGCCAGCAGCTCTAGTTGGGGTACGGGACTAGCGGGGCAAGAGACCCAGTACTTC. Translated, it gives CASSSSWGTGLAGQETQYF.

The CDR3 loop is CASSTQYSGTEQFF. As DNA, the CDR3 is TGTGCCAGCTCAACCCAATATAGCGGGACAGAGCAGTTCTTC. The rearrangement uses TRBV18 and TRBJ2-1; 8 nucleotides align to TRBD2. CDR3 size: 14 residues. Germline assignment: CDR1 KGHSH and CDR2 LQKENI. V lost 5 bases and J lost 10; bases outside the gene matches: 10.

DNA of the CDR3: TGCAGCGTTGTACGAAAGCCCTACGAGCAGTACTTC. As protein: CSVVRKPYEQYF. The genes are TRBV29-1 and TRBJ2-7; D is uncertain. Per the germline V gene, CDR1 is SQVTM and CDR2 is ANQGSEA. CDR3 length: 12 amino acids. V lost 4 bases, J lost 2 bases, and 9 bases lay in between.

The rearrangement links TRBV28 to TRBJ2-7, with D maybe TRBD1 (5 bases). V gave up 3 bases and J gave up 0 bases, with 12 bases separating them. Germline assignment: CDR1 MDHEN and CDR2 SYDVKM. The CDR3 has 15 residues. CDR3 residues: CASSLSAGLSYEQYF. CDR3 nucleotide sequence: TGTGCCAGCAGTTTGTCGGCAGGGCTCTCCTACGAGCAGTACTTC.

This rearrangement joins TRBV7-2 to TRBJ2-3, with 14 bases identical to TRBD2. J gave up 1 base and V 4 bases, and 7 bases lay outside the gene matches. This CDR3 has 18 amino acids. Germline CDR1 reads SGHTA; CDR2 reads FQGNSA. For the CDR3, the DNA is TGTGCCAGCAGCTCGGGACTAGCGGGGGCGGGCGGCACAGATACGCAGTATTTT. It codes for CASSSGLAGAGGTDTQYF.

The CDR3 is CASSSARSTDTQYF. The CDR3, as DNA: TGTGCCAGCAGCTCCGCCAGATCCACAGATACGCAGTATTTT. V and J are TRBV13 and TRBJ2-3; D is undetermined. The germline V gene has CDR1 PRHDT and CDR2 FYEKMQ (reference sequence). This CDR3 contains 14 residues. V was shortened by 4 bases and J by 2 bases, with 10 bases between the two germline ends. Filled out from reference TRBV13 and TRBJ2-3, the complete variable domain reads AAGVIQSPRHLIKEKRETATLKCYPIPRHDTVYWYQQGPGQDPQFLISFYEKMQSDKGSIPDRFSAQQFSDYHSELNMSSLELGDSALYFCASSSARSTDTQYFGPGTRLTVL.